Shown below are 29 T cell receptor beta chains from a single sample sequenced in a study of shared clonotypes between healthy human individuals. The repertoire was sequenced with immunoSEQ multiplex PCR; TCRdb's copy has only in-frame clones and lacks some. The data hold approximately 1.1 million clones, with about 80% observed a single time. The source material was memory CD4+ T cells from PBMCs. This sample's subset: CD45RA-negative fraction. The receptors shown here come from a man younger than 35 in good health. Some clones in this sample may be carry-over from other donors' samples.

The chain is built from TRBV11-2 and TRBJ2-5; TRBD1 agrees at 8 bases. Trimming removed 5 bases from V and 2 bases from J; junction bases left unmatched: 4. The CDR3 is 14 residues long. Germline V gene lookup returns CDR1 SGHAT and CDR2 FQNNGV. Here the CDR3 DNA reads TGTGCCAGCAGCGGAGGACAGGGACAAGAGACCCAGTACTTC. Protein: CASSGGQGQETQYF.

Turning to this clone: In the same sample, other DNA sequences code for this CDR3. The chain combines TRBV28 with TRBJ2-5, with D maybe TRBD2 (6 bases). The CDR3 is 13 amino acids. Germline assignment: CDR1 MDHEN and CDR2 SYDVKM. The V gene lost 3 bases and the J gene lost 4 bases, with 9 bases spanning the gap. The CDR3, as DNA: TGTGCCAGCAGTTTCGGGGGACGAGAGACCCAGTACTTC. Its translation: CASSFGGRETQYF.

This sequence joins TRBV7-2 and TRBJ2-7; 7 bases are a match to TRBD2. Trimming took 5 bases from V and 4 from J; bases not matched to a gene: 11. The CDR3 has 15 amino acids. Per germline, CDR1 SGHTA and CDR2 FQGNSA. The CDR3 here is CASSKRAGEPYEQYF. CDR3 in DNA: TGTGCCAGCAGCAAGAGGGCGGGAGAACCATACGAGCAGTACTTC.

The chain has TRBV5-5 and TRBJ1-4; D remains ambiguous. There are 15 residues in the CDR3. Germline CDR1 and CDR2: SGHKS and YYEKEE (reference sequence). Trimming cost V 0 bases and J 3 bases, with 9 bases left between them. The CDR3 nucleotides are TGTGCCAGCAGCTTGGCTCCGGGGTCTAATGAAAAACTGTTTTTT. Translated, it gives CASSLAPGSNEKLFF.

V usage is TRBV5-1 and J usage is TRBJ2-6; 7 bases are a match to TRBD2. CDR1 and CDR2 from the germline V gene are SGHRS and YFSETQ. The CDR3 spans 18 residues. J was trimmed by 0 bases and V by 4 bases; bases with no gene match: 10. CDR3: CASSPLVTGGSGANVLTF. The CDR3 region has the DNA TGCGCCAGCAGCCCCTTGGTAACGGGGGGCTCTGGGGCCAACGTCCTGACTTTC. The full variable domain, with the rest looked up from reference TRBV5-1 and TRBJ2-6, is KAGVTQTPRYLIKTRGQQVTLSCSPISGHRSVSWYQQTPGQGLQFLFEYFSETQRNKGNFPGRFSGRQFSNSRSEMNVSTLELGDSALYLCASSPLVTGGSGANVLTFGAGSRLTVL.

This clone was observed a handful of times. The chain combines TRBV18 with TRBJ2-7; D may correspond to TRBD1 or TRBD2 (5 bases each). V gave up 4 bases and J gave up 3 bases, with 13 bases separating them. The CDR3 loop spans 14 amino acids. CDR1 and CDR2 from the germline V gene are KGHSH and LQKENI. The CDR3 region is CASSRRDGYYEQYF. Here the CDR3 DNA reads TGTGCCAGCTCACGCCGGGACGGATACTACGAGCAGTACTTC. Supplemented by reference TRBV18 and TRBJ2-7, the full variable domain reads NAGVMQNPRHLVRRRGQEARLRCSPMKGHSHVYWYRQLPEEGLKFMVYLQKENIIDESGMPKERFSAEFPKEGPSILRIQQVVRGDSAAYFCASSRRDGYYEQYFGPGTRLTVT.

V and J are TRBV7-2 and TRBJ2-3, with D maybe TRBD2 (6 bases). CDR3 length equals 11 residues. Deletions cut 4 bases from V and 11 bases from J, with 10 bases between. CDR1 and CDR2 (germline): SGHTA, FQGNSA. The CDR3 DNA is TGTGCCAGCAGCTCGGGACTCTGGCAGTATTTT. This encodes CASSSGLWQYF.

The chain employs TRBV4-1 and TRBJ2-3; 9 bases match TRBD2. Germline lookup yields CDR1 MGHRA and CDR2 YSYEKL. Unmatched junction bases numbered 14, after V lost 4 bases and J lost 3 bases. The CDR3 is made up of 18 amino acids. CDR3 bases: TGCGCCAGCAGCCTCAAGCGGGAGGCCGACTGGGGTACAGATACGCAGTATTTT. Protein sequence: CASSLKREADWGTDTQYF.

The table lists this clone with a few counts. The V call is TRBV7-2, the J call TRBJ2-3; 11 bases align to TRBD2. V shed 0 bases, J shed 5 bases, and the junction held 7 bases outside the gene matches. The CDR3 contains 17 residues. The V gene's germline CDR1 is SGHTA and CDR2 FQGNSA. The CDR3 nucleotides are TGTGCCAGCAGCTTAGCGACACTAGCGGGAGCAGGAGATACGCAGTATTTT. Encoded protein: CASSLATLAGAGDTQYF.

The chain recombines TRBV5-5 with TRBJ1-5, with 8 positions matching TRBD1. V shed 4 bases, J shed 5 bases, and the junction held 5 bases outside the gene matches. The germline gives CDR1 SGHKS, CDR2 YYEKEE (reference sequence). The CDR3 runs 14 residues. The CDR3 reads CASSEQGGDQPQHF. For the CDR3, the DNA is TGTGCCAGCAGCGAACAGGGGGGGGATCAGCCCCAGCATTTT.

This chain links TRBV10-3 with TRBJ2-2; D unclear. The CDR3 sequence is 14 residues long. V was pared by 8 bases and J by 0 bases, with 10 bases between. Germline CDR1 is ENHRY and CDR2 is SYGVKD. The chain's CDR3 is CAIGGSANTGELFF. The CDR3 DNA follows: TGTGCCATCGGTGGTTCCGCGAACACCGGGGAGCTGTTTTTT.

The chain joins TRBV5-1 to TRBJ2-2, with D uncertain. Trimming took off 1 base at V and 6 bases at J, with 13 bases between the two ends. The CDR3 length is 15 residues. Germline loops: CDR1 SGHRS, CDR2 YFSETQ. In DNA form, the CDR3 reads TGCGCCAGCAGCTTGTCCGGCCCGGGCGCCGGGGAGCTGTTTTTT. Its protein product is CASSLSGPGAGELFF.

This chain uses TRBV6-5 with TRBJ2-2, with D unclear. The CDR3 extends over 15 amino acids. The V end lost 6 bases, the J end lost 7 bases, and 18 bases lay between the germline ends. Germline values: CDR1 MNHEY, CDR2 SVGAGI. This CDR3 reads CASSRTVESGGELFF. The CDR3 DNA is TGTGCCAGCAGCCGAACGGTCGAGTCGGGCGGGGAGCTGTTTTTT.

The V gene is TRBV7-2, the J gene TRBJ2-2; D is unclear. This CDR3 comprises 14 residues. The V gene's germline CDR1 is SGHTA and CDR2 FQGNSA. V was pared by 5 bases and J by 5 bases, with 12 bases between. The CDR3, as DNA: TGTGCCAGCAGCCCGACCCGTGATACCGGGGAGCTGTTTTTT. Protein product: CASSPTRDTGELFF.

The CDR3 DNA is TGCGCCAGCAGCTTCCGAGGGACTAGCGGAGCAGGAGGCACAGATACGCAGTATTTT. Translated, it gives CASSFRGTSGAGGTDTQYF. The chain carries TRBV5-1 and TRBJ2-3, with 11 positions matching TRBD2. The CDR3 loop spans 19 amino acids. With 2 bases clipped from V and 1 base from J, the junction kept 12 bases outside the gene matches. Germline assignment: CDR1 SGHRS and CDR2 YFSETQ.

About this clone: This sample includes further DNA sequences coding for the same CDR3. CDR3 loop: CASSPGGNYGYTF. DNA of the CDR3: TGTGCCAGCTCACCTGGCGGAAACTATGGCTACACCTTC. The chain links TRBV18 to TRBJ1-2, with unresolved D. V dropped 3 bases and J dropped 2 bases, with 7 bases sitting between them. The CDR3 is 13 residues long. CDR1 and CDR2 from the germline V gene are KGHSH and LQKENI.

The sample holds many counts of this clone. This sequence joins TRBV20-1 and TRBJ2-1; D gene uncertain. The CDR3 totals 11 residues. V lost 2 bases to trimming and J lost 7 bases, with 6 bases between them. Looked up from germline, CDR1 is DFQATT and CDR2 is SNEGSKA (reference sequence). The CDR3, as DNA: TGCAGTGCTAGAAAGACAAATGAGCAGTTCTTC. This sequence encodes CSARKTNEQFF.

This clone was counted a few times. The chain carries TRBV4-3 and TRBJ2-7; possible D gene TRBD1, 6 bases. Germline V gives CDR1 LGHNA, CDR2 YSLEER. Deletions cut 1 base from V and 3 bases from J, with 19 bases between. The CDR3 has 17 amino acids. CDR3: CASSQGAGGRGFYEQYF. DNA for the CDR3: TGCGCCAGCAGCCAAGGGGCGGGTGGCAGGGGATTCTACGAGCAGTACTTC.

The chain uses TRBV6-6 and TRBJ2-3; 7 bases line up with TRBD2. The CDR3 contains 16 residues. In germline, CDR1 is MNHNY, CDR2 SVGAGI (reference sequence). With V trimmed by 2 bases and J by 6 bases, 11 bases remained unmatched. The CDR3 DNA reads as TGTGCCAGCAGTTACCCCCCCCAGGGAGGGTTGGATACGCAGTATTTT. This encodes CASSYPPQGGLDTQYF.

The rearrangement joins TRBV6-1 to TRBJ1-5; a possible D gene is TRBD1 (6 bases). CDR1 and CDR2 from the germline V gene are MNHNS and SASEGT. The CDR3 length is 14 residues. Trimming took 3 bases from V and 2 from J, leaving 8 bases between them. CDR3 protein: CASSETGGNQPQHF. In nucleotides, the CDR3 is TGTGCCAGCAGTGAGACAGGAGGCAATCAGCCCCAGCATTTT.

The rearrangement joins TRBV5-8 to TRBJ2-7, with 13 bases fitting TRBD2. J lost 2 bases, V lost 5 bases, and 4 bases had no gene match. The CDR3 covers 15 residues. The germline gives CDR1 SGHTS, CDR2 YDEGEE. CDR3 in DNA: TGTGCCAGCAGTAGACTAGCGGGAGGCCCCTACGAGCAGTACTTC. It is translated as CASSRLAGGPYEQYF.

The V and J genes are TRBV6-5 and TRBJ1-5; unclear D gene. CDR1 MNHEY and CDR2 SVGAGI come from the germline V gene. The CDR3 length is 11 residues. V was cut by 4 bases and J by 10 bases, with 8 bases left in between. CDR3 protein: CASSSPGPQHF. The DNA of the CDR3 is TGTGCCAGCAGTTCGCCGGGACCCCAGCATTTT.

This clone appeared a few times. V gene TRBV6-5 combines with J gene TRBJ1-1; the D gene is possibly TRBD1 (5 bases). V was shortened by 5 bases and J by 5 bases, with 18 bases between the two germline ends. Germline CDR1 and CDR2: MNHEY and SVGAGI. The CDR3 consists of 15 residues. This CDR3 is CASSHRGGVRTEAFF. The CDR3 coding sequence is TGTGCCAGCAGTCATCGGGGGGGGGTGAGGACTGAAGCTTTCTTT.

The V and J genes are TRBV28 and TRBJ1-2, with D maybe TRBD1 (5 bases). V lost 5 bases to trimming and J lost 3 bases, with 10 bases between them. The CDR3 loop spans 13 amino acids. From germline, CDR1 is MDHEN and CDR2 SYDVKM. CDR3 sequence: CASSDRGYYGYTF. The CDR3 DNA sequence: TGTGCCAGCAGTGATCGGGGGTACTATGGCTACACCTTC.

This clone was picked up a small number of times. The V and J genes are TRBV5-6 and TRBJ2-1; D remains ambiguous. Germline V gene data show CDR1 as SGHDT and CDR2 as YYEEEE. V was pared by 4 bases and J by 12 bases, with 11 bases between. The CDR3 length is 11 residues. The CDR3 region has the DNA TGTGCCAGCAGCGCCGTGGGAACGCAGTTCTTC. As protein: CASSAVGTQFF.

This clone was counted a few times. The genes are TRBV2 and TRBJ1-1; D uncertain. Germline V lookup: CDR1 SNHLY, CDR2 FYNNEI. V was cut by 8 bases and J by 11 bases, with 21 bases left in between. This CDR3 region has 13 residues. The CDR3: CASFPRLAVRAFF. As DNA, the CDR3 is TGTGCCAGCTTCCCCCGGTTGGCGGTAAGGGCTTTCTTT.

This chain uses TRBV28 with TRBJ1-4; TRBD1 might be the D (6 bases). This CDR3 is 15 amino acids long. Germline lookup yields CDR1 MDHEN and CDR2 SYDVKM. V lost 3 bases to trimming and J lost 4 bases, with 12 bases between them. CDR3 DNA sequence: TGTGCCAGCAGTTTTTCTGGGGGCGTTAATGAAAAACTGTTTTTT. Translated: CASSFSGGVNEKLFF.

The chain combines TRBV6-1 with TRBJ1-4, with 8 bases lining up with TRBD1. This CDR3 is built from 15 residues. Trimming removed 1 base from V and 5 bases from J; junction bases left unmatched: 3. The germline V gene has CDR1 MNHNS and CDR2 SASEGT. DNA of the CDR3: TGTGCCAGCAGTGAAGAAACAGGGGGAAATGAAAAACTGTTTTTT. This gives the protein CASSEETGGNEKLFF.

CDR3 loop: CASSVAGLAGTYNEQFF. CDR3 bases: TGTGCCAGCAGCGTAGCTGGCCTAGCGGGGACCTACAATGAGCAGTTCTTC. J is TRBJ2-1 and V is TRBV9; TRBD2 matches at 9 bases. The V gene end was trimmed by 0 bases and the J gene end by 2 bases; junction bases not matched to a gene: 6. Germline CDR1 reads SGDLS; CDR2 reads YYNGEE. This CDR3 region has 17 residues.